This TCR beta chain was captured by sequencing in a study of blood T cell repertoires in COVID-19. Generated by immunoSEQ multiplex PCR, the TCRdb table keeps only in-frame clones and is missing some. Seen here are about 39,000 clones, 60% to 85% observed once, and the top ten hold approximately 23%. The CDR3 spans 15 residues. Looked up from germline, CDR1 is SGHTA and CDR2 is FQGNSA. V gave up 4 bases and J gave up 9 bases; unmatched junction bases: 8. Source material: peripheral blood. This sequence joins TRBV7-2 and TRBJ2-1; 11 bases line up with TRBD2. This receptor was identified in a man in his 70s with acute or convalescent COVID-19. DNA for the CDR3: TGTGCCAGCAGCTACCAAATAGCGGGAGGGGCTGAGCAGTTCTTC. Its translation: CASSYQIAGGAEQFF.